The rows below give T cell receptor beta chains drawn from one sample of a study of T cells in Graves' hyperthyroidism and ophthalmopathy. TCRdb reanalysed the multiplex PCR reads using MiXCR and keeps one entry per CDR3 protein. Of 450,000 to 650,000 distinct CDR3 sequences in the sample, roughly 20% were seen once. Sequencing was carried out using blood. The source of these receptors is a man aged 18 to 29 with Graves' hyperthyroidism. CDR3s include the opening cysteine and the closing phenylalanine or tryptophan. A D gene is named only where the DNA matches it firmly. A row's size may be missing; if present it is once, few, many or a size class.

CDR3: CSARDEVNYGYTF
DNA: TGCAGTGCTAGAGATGAGGTCAACTATGGCTACACCTTC
size: -
J: TRBJ1-2
D: -
V: TRBV20-1

CDR3: CASSLDGGETQYF
DNA: TGTGCCAGCAGCTTAGATGGGGGAGAGACCCAGTACTTC
size: many
J: TRBJ2-5
D: -
V: TRBV7-8

CDR3: CASSPGPIISGNTIYF
DNA: TGTGCCAGCAGCCCGGGACCGATCATCTCTGGAAACACCATATATTTT
size: few
J: TRBJ1-3
D: -
V: TRBV3-1

CDR3: CASSLDRGRTYTEAFF
DNA: TGTGCCAGCAGCTTAGACAGGGGGCGAACGTACACTGAAGCTTTCTTT
size: many
J: TRBJ1-1
D: TRBD1
V: TRBV7-8

CDR3: CASSSQGAGNTIYF
DNA: TGTGCCAGCAGCTCCCAGGGTGCTGGAAACACCATATATTTT
size: many
J: TRBJ1-3
D: -
V: TRBV7-8

CDR3: CASKAGLAEETQYF
DNA: TGTGCCAGCAAGGCAGGTCTAGCGGAAGAGACCCAGTACTTC
size: -
J: TRBJ2-5
D: TRBD2
V: TRBV9

CDR3: CASSLNNRVSYEQYF
DNA: TGTGCCAGCAGTTTAAATAACAGGGTCTCCTACGAGCAGTACTTC
size: many
J: TRBJ2-7
D: -
V: TRBV28

CDR3: CASRTTGFNTEAFF
DNA: TGTGCCAGCAGAACGACAGGGTTCAACACTGAAGCTTTCTTT
size: many
J: TRBJ1-1
D: TRBD1
V: TRBV6-1

CDR3: CASSLFTGDNQPQHF
DNA: TGTGCCAGCAGTTTATTTACGGGGGACAATCAGCCCCAGCATTTT
size: many
J: TRBJ1-5
D: -
V: TRBV28

CDR3: CASSFAGTGELFF
DNA: TGTGCCAGCAGCTTTGCAGGCACCGGGGAGCTGTTTTTT
size: many
J: TRBJ2-2
D: -
V: TRBV7-9

CDR3: CASSLALGRGLTGYTF
DNA: TGCGCCAGCAGCTTGGCCCTCGGGAGGGGGCTGACGGGCTACACCTTC
size: many
J: TRBJ1-2
D: TRBD1
V: TRBV5-1

CDR3: CASSQRGNYYEQYF
DNA: TGTGCCAGCAGCCAAAGGGGAAATTACTACGAGCAGTACTTC
size: many
J: TRBJ2-7
D: -
V: TRBV11-1

CDR3: CASTKKSSSWLSKGYTF
DNA: TGTGCCAGTACCAAAAAATCCTCTTCTTGGCTTTCGAAAGGCTACACCTTC
size: few
J: TRBJ1-2
D: -
V: TRBV19

CDR3: CSARRAAEAFF
DNA: TGCAGTGCTAGAAGGGCGGCTGAAGCTTTCTTT
size: many
J: TRBJ1-1
D: -
V: TRBV20-1

CDR3: CASGLVPSGQGARLLSTEAFF
DNA: TGTGCTAGTGGTTTGGTACCCTCAGGCCAGGGGGCGCGATTACTGAGCACTGAAGCTTTCTTT
size: many
J: TRBJ1-1
D: TRBD1
V: TRBV12-5

CDR3: CASSQAGTQYF
DNA: TGTGCCAGCAGCCAAGCGGGGACCCAGTACTTC
size: -
J: TRBJ2-5
D: -
V: TRBV14

CDR3: CASSPPRDRVEQYF
DNA: TGCGCCAGCAGCCCCCCAAGAGACAGAGTCGAGCAGTACTTC
size: many
J: TRBJ2-7
D: -
V: TRBV4-1

CDR3: CASSRGSSGGRETQYF
DNA: TGTGCCAGCAGCCGAGGATCTAGCGGGGGGCGGGAGACCCAGTACTTC
size: many
J: TRBJ2-5
D: TRBD2
V: TRBV5-4

CDR3: CATSRAQGLQPQHF
DNA: TGTGCCACCAGCAGAGCCCAGGGGTTACAGCCCCAGCATTTT
size: many
J: TRBJ1-5
D: -
V: TRBV15

CDR3: CSASSWAENYGYTF
DNA: TGCAGTGCCTCCTCTTGGGCGGAGAACTATGGCTACACCTTC
size: many
J: TRBJ1-2
D: -
V: TRBV20-1

CDR3: CASEGGLETQYF
DNA: TGTGCCAGCGAGGGGGGCCTGGAGACCCAGTACTTC
size: -
J: TRBJ2-5
D: -
V: TRBV28

CDR3: CSARDGSGASLHFEQYF
DNA: TGCAGTGCTAGAGATGGTTCGGGAGCTAGCCTCCACTTCGAGCAGTACTTC
size: -
J: TRBJ2-7
D: -
V: TRBV20-1

CDR3: CASSPQGLGSGNTIYF
DNA: TGTGCCAGCAGTCCACAGGGTTTGGGGTCTGGAAACACCATATATTTT
size: many
J: TRBJ1-3
D: -
V: TRBV12-3/TRBV12-4

CDR3: CASSLMTGTGNTIYF
DNA: TGTGCCAGCAGCCTAATGACAGGGACTGGAAACACCATATATTTT
size: many
J: TRBJ1-3
D: TRBD1
V: TRBV7-9

CDR3: CATGGDYGYTF
DNA: TGTGCCACAGGGGGCGACTATGGCTACACCTTC
size: many
J: TRBJ1-2
D: TRBD1
V: TRBV24-1

CDR3: CASSLRALGYTF
DNA: TGTGCCAGCAGCCTAAGGGCCTTGGGCTACACCTTC
size: -
J: TRBJ1-2
D: -
V: TRBV11-2

CDR3: CASSLLAGQGADGYTF
DNA: TGTGCCAGCAGTCTTCTTGCGGGACAGGGGGCCGATGGCTACACCTTC
size: -
J: TRBJ1-2
D: TRBD1
V: TRBV12-3/TRBV12-4

CDR3: CASSFRGPTKNIQYF
DNA: TGTGCCAGCAGTTTTCGGGGGCCTACCAAAAACATTCAGTACTTC
size: many
J: TRBJ2-4
D: -
V: TRBV28

CDR3: CASSARTGGYQETQHF
DNA: TGTGCCAGCAGCGCCCGGACAGGGGGCTACCAAGAGACCCAGCACTTC
size: few
J: TRBJ2-5
D: TRBD1
V: TRBV9

CDR3: CASRPDRFYQPQHF
DNA: TGTGCCAGCAGACCCGACAGGTTTTATCAGCCCCAGCATTTT
size: many
J: TRBJ1-5
D: -
V: TRBV6-2/TRBV6-3

CDR3: CASGQGFSGANVLTF
DNA: TGTGCCAGTGGACAGGGGTTCTCTGGGGCCAACGTCCTGACTTTC
size: many
J: TRBJ2-6
D: TRBD1
V: TRBV19

CDR3: CAWSVETGLTGELFF
DNA: TGTGCCTGGAGTGTTGAGACAGGGCTGACCGGGGAGCTGTTTTTT
size: -
J: TRBJ2-2
D: TRBD1
V: TRBV30

CDR3: CASSFGKGRRETQYF
DNA: TGTGCCAGCAGTTTCGGCAAGGGGAGGAGAGAGACCCAGTACTTC
size: many
J: TRBJ2-5
D: -
V: TRBV12-3/TRBV12-4

CDR3: CASSSRQGRNTEAFF
DNA: TGTGCCAGCAGTTCAAGACAGGGAAGGAACACTGAAGCTTTCTTT
size: few
J: TRBJ1-1
D: TRBD1
V: TRBV27

CDR3: CASSLVDKAASYEQYF
DNA: TGTGCCAGCAGCTTAGTTGATAAGGCAGCGTCCTACGAGCAGTACTTC
size: few
J: TRBJ2-7
D: -
V: TRBV11-1

CDR3: CASSPDTNQETQYF
DNA: TGTGCCAGCAGCCCGGACACTAACCAAGAGACCCAGTACTTC
size: -
J: TRBJ2-5
D: -
V: TRBV12-3/TRBV12-4

CDR3: CASSLGAGGGLQPQHF
DNA: TGTGCCAGCAGCTTGGGGGCAGGGGGCGGGCTCCAGCCCCAGCATTTT
size: many
J: TRBJ1-5
D: TRBD1
V: TRBV5-5

CDR3: CASSADSNYGYTF
DNA: TGTGCCAGCAGTGCGGACAGCAACTATGGCTACACCTTC
size: many
J: TRBJ1-2
D: -
V: TRBV2

CDR3: CATSEGNTEAFF
DNA: TGTGCCACCAGTGAGGGGAACACTGAAGCTTTCTTT
size: many
J: TRBJ1-1
D: -
V: TRBV24-1

CDR3: CASRSGGYPYEQYF
DNA: TGTGCCAGCAGAAGCGGGGGGTATCCCTACGAGCAGTACTTC
size: many
J: TRBJ2-7
D: TRBD2
V: TRBV6-1

CDR3: CASSQPLAGGYEQYF
DNA: TGTGCCAGCAGCCAACCTCTAGCGGGAGGCTACGAGCAGTACTTC
size: -
J: TRBJ2-7
D: TRBD2
V: TRBV28

CDR3: CASSGLIPEACF
DNA: TGCGCCAGCAGCGGGTTGATCCCTGAAGCTTGCTTT
size: few
J: TRBJ1-1
D: -
V: TRBV10-1

CDR3: CASSPQREYEQYF
DNA: TGTGCCAGCAGTCCTCAGCGGGAGTACGAGCAGTACTTC
size: many
J: TRBJ2-7
D: TRBD2
V: TRBV28

CDR3: CSALQGKGTEAFF
DNA: TGCAGCGCCTTACAGGGTAAGGGCACTGAAGCTTTCTTT
size: many
J: TRBJ1-1
D: -
V: TRBV29-1

CDR3: CSAGRREQQETQYF
DNA: TGCAGTGCTGGCAGGCGGGAGCAGCAAGAGACCCAGTACTTC
size: once
J: TRBJ2-5
D: TRBD2
V: TRBV20-1

CDR3: CASSSEGTSYEQYF
DNA: TGTGCCAGCAGTTCGGAGGGGACTAGCTACGAGCAGTACTTC
size: many
J: TRBJ2-7
D: TRBD2
V: TRBV5-6

CDR3: CSARNPGDSDYEQYF
DNA: TGCAGTGCTAGAAACCCGGGGGACTCCGATTACGAGCAGTACTTC
size: few
J: TRBJ2-7
D: -
V: TRBV20-1

CDR3: CASSYSGHQPQHF
DNA: TGTGCCAGCAGTTACTCGGGGCATCAGCCCCAGCATTTT
size: many
J: TRBJ1-5
D: -
V: TRBV6-5

CDR3: CASSYGQGPTEAFF
DNA: TGTGCCAGTAGTTACGGCCAGGGTCCCACTGAAGCTTTCTTT
size: many
J: TRBJ1-1
D: -
V: TRBV19

CDR3: CASSSDMNTEAFF
DNA: TGTGCCAGCAGTTCCGATATGAACACTGAAGCTTTCTTT
size: many
J: TRBJ1-1
D: -
V: TRBV28

CDR3: CSARDAGANTGELFF
DNA: TGCAGTGCTAGAGATGCGGGGGCCAACACCGGGGAGCTGTTTTTT
size: many
J: TRBJ2-2
D: -
V: TRBV20-1

CDR3: CASSEEPIIYEQYF
DNA: TGTGCCAGCAGTGAAGAACCGATTATCTACGAGCAGTACTTC
size: many
J: TRBJ2-7
D: -
V: TRBV6-1

CDR3: CASSLRVANTEAFF
DNA: TGTGCCAGCAGCCTTAGGGTAGCGAACACTGAAGCTTTCTTT
size: many
J: TRBJ1-1
D: -
V: TRBV12-3/TRBV12-4

CDR3: CASSTRDLRGNQPQHF
DNA: TGTGCCAGCAGCACCCGGGACCTTCGCGGCAATCAGCCCCAGCATTTT
size: many
J: TRBJ1-5
D: -
V: TRBV5-6

CDR3: CASSLLSGQGSYEQYF
DNA: TGTGCCAGCAGCTTGCTATCGGGACAGGGTTCCTACGAGCAGTACTTC
size: many
J: TRBJ2-7
D: TRBD1
V: TRBV5-4

CDR3: CATSRDLVSRGYGYTF
DNA: TGTGCCACCAGCAGAGATCTGGTCTCTCGCGGCTATGGCTACACCTTC
size: many
J: TRBJ1-2
D: -
V: TRBV15

CDR3: CASRTGAGTEAFF
DNA: TGTGCCAGCAGGACCGGGGCGGGCACTGAAGCTTTCTTT
size: few
J: TRBJ1-1
D: -
V: TRBV6-4

CDR3: CASSRDRSSNTEAFF
DNA: TGTGCCAGCAGTCGGGACAGGAGTTCAAACACTGAAGCTTTCTTT
size: many
J: TRBJ1-1
D: TRBD1
V: TRBV12-3/TRBV12-4

CDR3: CASSMAVNYEQYF
DNA: TGTGCCAGTAGTATGGCGGTGAACTACGAGCAGTACTTC
size: many
J: TRBJ2-7
D: -
V: TRBV19